This entry is about one T cell receptor beta chain. The antigen is undetermined. TCRdb re-derived calls from the 5' RACE reads in MiXCR, one entry per CDR3 protein. This sample has 220,000 or so distinct CDR3 sequences, with around 20% found just once. This sample is drawn from a study of CD8 T cells in ankylosing spondylitis. Broader study findings: Among TCR beta sequences, a motif of roughly 8 highly homologous variants appeared characteristic of ankylosing spondylitis blood. Previous work reported some of these motif variants in the synovial fluid and blood of reactive arthritis. Disease-linked clones were CD8+ and relatively rare in peripheral blood. Disease-associated clones were reportedly significantly overrepresented in matched ankylosing spondylitis synovial fluid.

The germline V gene encodes CDR1 MGHRA and CDR2 YSYEKL. The CDR3 spans 16 residues. V shed 5 bases, J shed 0 bases, and the junction held 7 bases outside the gene matches. The receptor comes from a male donor with ankylosing spondylitis. The sequenced sample was blood, either unsorted or a sorted T cell fraction (not recorded which). V is TRBV4-1 and J is TRBJ2-3; 8 bases are a match to TRBD2. CDR3 sequence (DNA): TGCGCCAGCAGCTCCCAATTAGCGGGAAGCACAGATACGCAGTATTTT. Amino acids: CASSSQLAGSTDTQYF.